This entry concerns a single TCR beta chain. Its antigen is not known. Germline CDR1 and CDR2: MDHEN and SYDVKM. The CDR3 contains 17 residues. V was clipped by 3 bases and J by 0 bases, with 12 bases between them. The data originate from a study of shared clonotypes between healthy human individuals. The study, taken as a whole, reports: Estimated richness was generally greater in naive than memory subsets. The low donor count limited represented genetic and exposure-history diversity.

Generated by immunoSEQ multiplex PCR, the TCRdb table keeps only in-frame clones and is missing some. This sample has about 2.4 million clones; under 95% occur once, and the top ten carry 0.36%. Subsets obtained from CD4+ cells comprised CD45RA+ naive and CD45RA-negative memory cells. This clonotype was obtained from a man aged 18 to 30 in good health. Some clones in this sample may be carry-over from other donors' samples. This sequence joins TRBV28 and TRBJ2-6, with D uncertain. The specimen sequenced was naive CD4+ T cells from PBMCs. Documented subset: CD45RA+ positively selected. CDR3 loop: CASSFVGFSSGANVLTF. In nucleotides, the CDR3 is TGTGCCAGCAGTTTTGTGGGCTTTAGCTCTGGGGCCAACGTCCTGACTTTC.